This T cell receptor beta chain was found in a study of graft-versus-host responses after intestinal transplantation. Across the study: In this cohort, recipients had multivisceral, liver-intestinal, or isolated intestinal transplants. Every recipient had anti-thymocyte globulin induction and two to three years of tacrolimus plus steroids. Study-wide points: GvH clonotypes were identified within recipient marrow, with a subset emerging first in ileum or blood.

The protocol was immunoSEQ multiplex PCR, while the TCRdb copy is restricted to in-frame clones and leaves out a portion. Here the sample spans more than 90,000 clones, about 92% being singletons. Germline values: CDR1 LNHDA, CDR2 SQIVND (reference sequence). The CDR3 covers 13 residues. V lost 9 bases and J 5 bases, leaving 16 bases between the germline ends. Details on this clone: Its antigen is unidentified.

This chain links TRBV19 with TRBJ1-1; D is undetermined. The starting material was unstimulated CD8+ T cells sorted from spleen or lymph node cells, obtained before transplant. This TCR was sampled from a human donor who was the organ donor for an intestinal transplant. In DNA form, the CDR3 reads TGTGCCAGCGGACGGACTGGATGGACTGAAGCTTTCTTT. Encoded protein: CASGRTGWTEAFF.